These 5 T cell receptor beta chains were sequenced from one sample in a study of Ad26.COV2.S vaccination and SARS-CoV-2 variants. The treatment was: around 19 received Ad26.COV2.S at low or high dose, single or two shots; about 5 received placebo; per-sample allocation not given. Day 63 after the first vaccine or placebo injection was the time point for sampling. The table came from immunoSEQ multiplex PCR; TCRdb's copy has only in-frame clones and leaves some out. The data hold about 440,000 clones, with 70% to 90% observed a single time. Here the sequenced sample was peripheral blood, taken in a trial of Ad26.COV2.S vaccine versus placebo. These receptors all stem from a person aged 18 to 59 who received the Ad26.COV2.S COVID-19 vaccine or a placebo.

This chain joins TRBV21-1 and TRBJ2-7. TRBV21-1 has pseudogene status. The CDR3 totals 16 residues. The CDR3 DNA reads as TGTGCCAGCAGCAAAGCGGAAGGACCCTACGGTTTCGAGCAGTACTTC. Its translation: CASSKAEGPYGFEQYF.

The V and J genes are TRBV5-6 and TRBJ1-4; the D is unclear. The CDR3 is 15 residues long. Germline V gene data show CDR1 as SGHDT and CDR2 as YYEEEE. V was pared by 0 bases and J by 5 bases, with 11 bases between. CDR3 in amino acids: CASSLGWGRNEKLFF. CDR3 in DNA: TGTGCCAGCAGCTTGGGATGGGGTAGGAATGAAAAACTGTTTTTT.

The chain recombines TRBV2 with TRBJ1-2, with unresolved D. V was clipped by 4 bases and J by 4 bases, with 10 bases between them. CDR1 is SNHLY, CDR2 FYNNEI, per germline. CDR3 length: 13 amino acids. The CDR3 sequence: CASSGTLSYGYTF. DNA for the CDR3: TGTGCCAGCAGTGGGACGTTGTCCTATGGCTACACCTTC.

The CDR3 coding sequence is TGTGCCAGCAGCTCCCCCGAGACAGATCAGCCCCAGCATTTT. Translation gives CASSSPETDQPQHF. The chain combines TRBV7-2 with TRBJ1-5, with TRBD1 as a possible D gene (5 bases). This CDR3 comprises 14 residues. Trimming took off 4 bases at V and 5 bases at J, with 12 bases between the two ends. Germline CDR1 and CDR2: SGHTA and FQGNSA.

The sample holds one count of this clone. This chain connects TRBV7-2 to TRBJ1-1; no definite D call. Germline-derived CDR1 and CDR2 are SGHTA and FQGNSA. V was clipped by 5 bases and J by 5 bases, with 18 bases between them. The CDR3 has 15 residues. The CDR3 nucleotides are TGTGCCAGCAGCCTAGTAACCTATACCGGGACTGAAGCTTTCTTT. Translating it yields CASSLVTYTGTEAFF.